Shown below are 25 T cell receptor beta chains from a single sample sequenced in a study of tumor-infiltrating lymphocytes in primary liver carcinoma. The authors made TCR beta cDNA from roughly 480 ng total RNA with a constant-region primer. Libraries of TCR beta came from three nested multiplex PCR rounds with slightly modified ARM-PCR. The first two PCR rounds used TRBV1-TRBV30 forward primers with a C-beta reverse primer, around 10 cycles each. Each CDR3 protein gets one entry after TCRdb re-called the multiplex PCR reads with MiXCR. The sample contains 60,000 or so distinct CDR3 sequences, less than 75% of which appear only once. Co-extraction yielded RNA and DNA from 20-30 mg of unsorted bulk tissue. Sequenced: liver tumor tissue from sampling region 2. The subset is: tumor region T2, inferior pole. These receptors were obtained from a man in his forties with primary liver carcinoma and hepatitis B virus infection.

The rearrangement links TRBV12-3 or TRBV12-4 to TRBJ2-2; D uncertain. CDR3 length: 14 amino acids. Trimming left V 4 bases short and J 4 bases short, with 10 bases between. The CDR3 sequence is CASSYSVSTGELFF. The CDR3 bases are TGTGCCAGCAGTTACTCCGTGAGCACCGGGGAGCTGTTTTTT.

Note on this clonotype: The CDR3 ends on some other residue instead of the conserved phenylalanine or tryptophan, so this is likely a read error. V and J are TRBV5-4 and TRBJ2-1; D might be TRBD2 (7 bases). The CDR3 extends over 18 amino acids. Germline V CDR1 and CDR2: SGHNT, YYREEE (reference sequence). For the CDR3, the DNA is TGTGACAGCAGCTTAGGGGGGGCGGCCTTGAGCTCCTACAATGAGCAGTTCATC. Translated, it gives CDSSLGGAALSSYNEQFI.

Worth noting for this clonotype: Germline is not matched at one junction end, which may reflect a read error. The CDR3 here is CASSPAGVALNNEQFF. The CDR3 region has the DNA TGCGCCAGCAGCCCTGCAGGAGTAGCGCTGAACAATGAGCAGTTCTTC. The chain uses TRBV11-2 and TRBJ2-1; weak D call: TRBD2 (5 bases). The germline CDR1 and CDR2 sequences are SGHAT and FQNNGV. CDR3 size: 16 residues.

On this clonotype itself: The junction departs from the called germline gene at one end, perhaps through a read error. The J gene is TRBJ2-1, the V gene TRBV6-1, with D perhaps assigned TRBD1 or TRBD2 (5 bases each). The CDR3 loop spans 13 amino acids. Germline CDR1 and CDR2: MNHNS and SASEGT. The CDR3 nucleotides read TGTGTCAGCAGAGGGGCTGGGCCGAATGAGCAGTTCTTC. Translation gives CVSRGAGPNEQFF.

For this clonotype: A read error is possible here, since a much larger clone lies one base away. The chain carries TRBV4-1 and TRBJ1-2; D is unclear. Germline CDR1 reads MGHRA; CDR2 reads YSYEKL. This CDR3 has 15 amino acids. CDR3 in amino acids: CATSQDSDPFHGYTF. CDR3 coding DNA: TGCGCCACCAGCCAAGATTCGGACCCTTTCCATGGCTACACCTTC.

J is TRBJ2-6 and V is TRBV11-2, with a possible D match to TRBD2 (6 bases). Germline CDR1 and CDR2: SGHAT and FQNNGV. The CDR3 has 21 residues. V lost 5 bases, J lost 0 bases, and 26 bases lay in between. CDR3 nucleotide sequence: TGTGCCAGCAGCATGGGGGGAGACAGTGACATTACCCTCTCTGGGGCCAACGTCCTGACTTTC. Its translation: CASSMGGDSDITLSGANVLTF.

The chain recombines TRBV19 with TRBJ2-1, with 8 bases lining up with TRBD2. CDR3 length: 14 residues. Trimming cost V 9 bases and J 8 bases; bases outside gene matches: 12. CDR1 and CDR2 from the germline V gene are LNHDA and SQIVND (reference sequence). This chain's CDR3 is CASKLAVAAYEQFF. CDR3 bases: TGTGCCAGCAAACTAGCGGTCGCCGCCTATGAGCAGTTCTTC.

As concerns this clonotype: The junction does not match germline at one end; this may be a read error. The rearrangement links TRBV5-5 to TRBJ2-7, with D uncertain. Per germline, CDR1 SGHKS and CDR2 YYEKEE (reference sequence). CDR3 length: 13 residues. CDR3 bases: TGTGACAGCAGCTTTGGGTCAGCTAACGAGCAGTACTTC. Encoded protein: CDSSFGSANEQYF.

This clonotype was recorded many times. This chain joins TRBV7-6 and TRBJ2-2; the D is unclear. This CDR3 spans 17 amino acids. CDR1 and CDR2 (germline): SGHVS, FNYEAQ. V was shortened by 1 base and J by 4 bases, with 16 bases between the two germline ends. The CDR3 spells CASSLESQPLLTGELFF. CDR3 nucleotide sequence: TGTGCCAGCAGCTTAGAGTCCCAGCCGCTCCTCACCGGGGAGCTGTTTTTT. The whole variable domain, remainder taken from reference TRBV7-6 and TRBJ2-2, is GAGVSQSPRYKVTKRGQDVALRCDPISGHVSLYWYRQALGQGPEFLTYFNYEAQQDKSGLPNDRFSAERPEGSISTLTIQRTEQRDSAMYRCASSLESQPLLTGELFFGEGSRLTVL.

The gene calls are TRBV5-5 and TRBJ1-2; TRBD1 agrees at 7 bases. The germline V gene has CDR1 SGHKS and CDR2 YYEKEE (reference sequence). The CDR3 is 14 residues long. The V gene end was trimmed by 9 bases and the J gene end by 6 bases; junction bases not matched to a gene: 14. The CDR3 here is CANTLLGGGNGYTF. DNA for the CDR3: TGTGCCAACACACTTTTAGGGGGCGGAAATGGCTACACCTTC.

This clonotype appeared a few times. CDR3 region: CASSVSSTDTQYF. The CDR3 DNA follows: TGCGCCAGCAGCGTATCTAGCACAGATACGCAGTATTTT. The chain is built from TRBV5-1 and TRBJ2-3; D gene unclear. The CDR3 is 13 amino acids. Germline assignment: CDR1 SGHRS and CDR2 YFSETQ. Trimming pared 4 bases from V and 0 bases from J, leaving 6 bases between.

Of note for this clonotype: The junction does not match germline at one end; this may be a read error. J is TRBJ2-1 and V is TRBV11-2, with a tentative D call TRBD1 (5 bases). This CDR3 spans 14 amino acids. CDR1 SGHAT and CDR2 FQNNGV come from the germline V gene. DNA of the CDR3: TGTGCCAGCATCTTATACAGGCTAGTTAGTGAGCGGTTCTTC. Translating gives CASILYRLVSERFF.

This clonotype was counted many times. J is TRBJ1-5 and V is TRBV6-2 or TRBV6-3, with 8 positions matching TRBD1. Germline CDR1 MNHEY, CDR2 SVGEGT. V lost 4 bases, J lost 6 bases, and 5 bases stayed unmatched. This CDR3 spans 14 amino acids. The DNA for the CDR3 is TGTGCCAGCAGTTCCCACAGGGGGGGTCAGCCCCAGCATTTT. It yields the protein CASSSHRGGQPQHF.

The rearrangement uses TRBV29-1 and TRBJ2-7; D tentatively fits TRBD1 or TRBD2 (5 bases each). Trimming shortened V by 6 bases and J by 10 bases, and 19 bases separated the two germline ends. The CDR3 contains 12 residues. Germline CDR1 reads SQVTM; CDR2 reads ANQGSEA. The CDR3 region is CSVRGDTMDQYF. The CDR3 region has the DNA TGCAGCGTACGGGGCGACACGATGGATCAGTACTTC.

Comment on this clonotype: Possible read error: a much larger clone is one base away. The V call is TRBV30, the J call TRBJ2-2, with 12 bases that match TRBD2. This CDR3 contains 17 residues. In germline, CDR1 is GTSNPN, CDR2 SVGIG (reference sequence). Unmatched junction bases numbered 9, after V lost 2 bases and J lost 5 bases. The CDR3 DNA follows: TGTGCCTGGAGTAGGACTAGCGGGAATTCGGGGACCGGGGAGCTGTTTTTT. It codes for CAWSRTSGNSGTGELFF.

As concerns this clonotype: The final CDR3 position lacks the conserved phenylalanine or tryptophan, pointing to a likely read error. J is TRBJ2-4 and V is TRBV6-6; 8 bases align to TRBD1. The CDR3 has 15 residues. Per the germline V gene, CDR1 is MNHNY and CDR2 is SVGAGI (reference sequence). V shed 6 bases, J shed 7 bases, and the junction held 11 bases outside the gene matches. The CDR3 DNA reads as TGTGCCAGCAGGCCAGGACAGGGTGCTAGGAACATTCAGTACTTA. It codes for CASRPGQGARNIQYL.

Remarks on this clonotype: One end of the junction does not line up with germline, which may come from a read error. V is TRBV24-1 and J is TRBJ2-1; D possibly corresponds to TRBD2 (6 bases). CDR3 length: 13 amino acids. Germline assignment: CDR1 KGHDR and CDR2 SFDVKD. Here the CDR3 DNA reads TGTACCACCAGTCGGGACTTGAACAATGGGCAGTTCTTC. Translating gives CTTSRDLNNGQFF.

Points on this clonotype: A much bigger clone sits one base away, suggesting this may be a read error. The genes are TRBV5-1 and TRBJ2-3; D uncertain. The V end was cut by 1 base, the J end by 2 bases, with 11 bases between. Germline assignment: CDR1 SGHRS and CDR2 YFSETQ. CDR3 size: 15 residues. The CDR3 bases are TGCGCCAGCAGCTTGAGTGGAATACCCACAGATACGCAGTATTTT. It codes for CASSLSGIPTDTQYF.

This clonotype has a handful of counts. A read error may be the cause here, since a much bigger clone is one base away. The gene calls are TRBV12-3 or TRBV12-4 and TRBJ2-7, with 11 bases lining up with TRBD1. The CDR3 has 15 residues. The CDR3 loop reads CTSSLGTGGAGEQYF. CDR3 DNA: TGTACCAGCAGTTTGGGGACAGGGGGAGCGGGCGAGCAGTACTTC.

Of note for this clonotype: At one end, the junction sequence differs from germline, possibly due to a read error. V is TRBV4-1 and J is TRBJ2-3; TRBD2 matches 9 bases. This CDR3 is built from 18 residues. From germline, CDR1 is MGHRA and CDR2 YSYEKL. The CDR3 region is CARSQTIALAGITGTQYF. The CDR3 nucleotides are TGCGCCAGGAGCCAGACCATTGCCCTAGCGGGAATCACCGGTACGCAGTATTTT.

The chain uses TRBV5-4 and TRBJ1-1; D unresolved. Per the germline V gene, CDR1 is SGHNT and CDR2 is YYREEE (reference sequence). The CDR3 extends over 15 amino acids. The V gene lost 1 base and the J gene lost 1 base, with 11 bases spanning the gap. The CDR3, as DNA: TGTGCCAGCAGCTTGACAGAGTCGAGGAACACTGAAGCTTTCTTT. Translation: CASSLTESRNTEAFF.

Concerning this clonotype: The missing conserved phenylalanine or tryptophan at the end of this CDR3 makes a read error likely. The CDR3 DNA reads as TGTGCCAGCATCCAAACTCCTGGCGGGGGGAAAGGGACCCAGTACCTA. Amino acid sequence: CASIQTPGGGKGTQYL. The chain uses TRBV11-2 and TRBJ2-5; 8 bases agree with TRBD2. The CDR3 covers 16 residues. J was trimmed by 7 bases and V by 7 bases; bases with no gene match: 17. Germline CDR1 is SGHAT and CDR2 is FQNNGV.

This clonotype was detected many times. The chain couples TRBV5-1 to TRBJ2-7; perhaps TRBD1 as D (5 bases). Germline lookup yields CDR1 SGHRS and CDR2 YFSETQ. This CDR3 region has 16 residues. V shed 0 bases and J shed 4 bases, with 17 bases lying between them. The CDR3: CASSLGSTGLVYEQYF. As DNA, the CDR3 is TGCGCCAGCAGCTTGGGATCCACAGGTCTCGTGTACGAGCAGTACTTC.

The sample holds one count of this clonotype. A much larger clone sits a single nucleotide away, making a read error possible. The V and J genes are TRBV6-6 and TRBJ2-2; 8 nucleotides agree with TRBD1. Losses at the gene ends were 4 bases for V and 6 bases for J; bases not matched to a gene: 7. There are 15 residues in the CDR3. Germline values: CDR1 MNHNY, CDR2 SVGAGI (reference sequence). CDR3 coding DNA: TGTGCCAGCAGTTCCCAGACAGGGGTTTCCGGGGAGCTGTTTTTT. The encoded protein is CASSSQTGVSGELFF.

Turning to this clonotype: Likely a read error: the CDR3 ends without its conserved phenylalanine or tryptophan. The chain employs TRBV29-1 and TRBJ2-7; TRBD2 agrees at 7 bases. This CDR3 spans 12 amino acids. CDR1 is SQVTM, CDR2 ANQGSEA, per germline. CDR3 amino acids: CSVRQGGNVQYY. CDR3 DNA sequence: TGTAGCGTTCGTCAGGGAGGGAACGTGCAGTACTAC.